Listed here are 8 T cell receptor beta chains from one sample, sequenced in a study of T cells in Graves' hyperthyroidism and ophthalmopathy. Amplified regions were TCR beta CDR3 sequences from RNA transcripts. The study used the HTBI primer set for a first-round RT-PCR of the TCR CDR3. TCRdb processed the multiplex PCR reads anew with MiXCR; each CDR3 protein has one entry. The table has approximately 630,000 distinct CDR3 sequences, around 15% seen once. The sequenced sample consisted of blood. The receptors originated from a woman in her 30s with Graves' hyperthyroidism.

This clonotype was detected ten times or more. This chain connects TRBV5-1 to TRBJ2-1, with D maybe TRBD2 (5 bases). CDR1 is SGHRS, CDR2 YFSETQ, per germline. Between the trimmed V and J ends, which lost 3 bases and 10 bases, there was a span of 17 bases. The length of the CDR3 is 14 residues. The CDR3 DNA sequence: TGCGCCAGCAGCTCACAACCCGGGGTCCAGGAGCAGTTCTTC. Translated: CASSSQPGVQEQFF. Combining the CDR3 with reference TRBV5-1 and TRBJ2-1 gives the whole variable domain KAGVTQTPRYLIKTRGQQVTLSCSPISGHRSVSWYQQTPGQGLQFLFEYFSETQRNKGNFPGRFSGRQFSNSRSEMNVSTLELGDSALYLCASSSQPGVQEQFFGPGTRLTVL.

The rearrangement joins TRBV7-2 to TRBJ2-2; no definite D call. The germline V gene has CDR1 SGHTA and CDR2 FQGNSA. Trimming shortened V by 4 bases and J by 1 base, and 10 bases separated the two germline ends. This CDR3 spans 15 amino acids. CDR3 coding DNA: TGTGCCAGCAGCTCGAGGACCAGGAACACCGGGGAGCTGTTTTTT. This translates into CASSSRTRNTGELFF.

This clonotype was recorded many times. J is TRBJ2-5 and V is TRBV2; TRBD2 matches at 15 bases. Trimming removed 6 bases from V and 4 bases from J; junction bases left unmatched: 12. The CDR3 sequence is 18 residues long. Per germline, CDR1 SNHLY and CDR2 FYNNEI. CDR3 in DNA: TGTGCCAGCAGCGACCCGGGACTAGCGGGAGGACGGGCAGAGACCCAGTACTTC. This encodes CASSDPGLAGGRAETQYF.

Remarks on this clonotype: This may arise from a read error, as a much more abundant clone is one base away. This chain connects TRBV28 to TRBJ1-3; 7 bases agree with TRBD1. From germline, CDR1 is MDHEN and CDR2 SYDVKM. This CDR3 has 14 amino acids. For the CDR3, the DNA is TGTGCCAGCAGTACCGACAGGGCTGGGAACACCATATATTTT. Translation: CASSTDRAGNTIYF. The complete variable domain, with remaining parts taken from reference TRBV28 and TRBJ1-3, reads DVKVTQSSRYLVKRTGEKVFLECVQDMDHENMFWYRQDPGLGLRLIYFSYDVKMKEKGDIPEGYSVSREKKERFSLILESASTNQTSMYLCASSTDRAGNTIYFGEGSWLTVV.

CDR3 bases: TGCGCCAGCAGCCAAGATATGGGGTCTGGGGCCAACGTCCTGACTTTC. Amino acid sequence: CASSQDMGSGANVLTF. This chain connects TRBV4-1 to TRBJ2-6; the D is unclear. CDR3 length: 16 residues. The V gene's germline CDR1 is MGHRA and CDR2 YSYEKL. Deletions cut 0 bases from V and 1 base from J, with 7 bases between.

This clonotype has just a few counts. This rearrangement joins TRBV6-1 to TRBJ2-1; TRBD2 agrees at 9 bases. This CDR3 is built from 15 residues. V was clipped by 7 bases and J by 8 bases; unmatched bases: 12. Looked up from germline, CDR1 is MNHNS and CDR2 is SASEGT. The CDR3: CASNPGLAGSDEQFF. CDR3 sequence (DNA): TGTGCCAGCAACCCGGGGCTAGCGGGATCTGATGAGCAGTTCTTC.

The chain uses TRBV30 and TRBJ2-7; 9 positions agree with TRBD1. There are 13 residues in the CDR3. The junction had 5 bases not matched to a gene; V was cut back by 1 base and J by 7 bases. Germline V CDR1 and CDR2: GTSNPN, SVGIG (reference sequence). The CDR3 coding sequence is TGTGCCTGGAGTGCGGACAGGGGATGGGAGCAGTACTTC. Translated: CAWSADRGWEQYF. Using reference TRBV30 and TRBJ2-7 for the parts outside the CDR3, the full variable domain is SQTIHQWPATLVQPVGSPLSLECTVEGTSNPNLYWYRQAAGRGLQLLFYSVGIGQISSEVPQNLSASRPQDRQFILSSKKLLLSDSGFYLCAWSADRGWEQYFGPGTRLTVT.

This clonotype was counted many times. V and J are TRBV28 and TRBJ1-1; 7 bases fit TRBD1. Trimming at V came to 5 bases and at J to 0 bases, leaving 6 bases not matched to a gene. The CDR3 runs 15 residues. Germline V gene data show CDR1 as MDHEN and CDR2 as SYDVKM. The CDR3 reads CASSTTGFMNTEAFF. The DNA for the CDR3 is TGTGCCAGCAGTACGACAGGGTTCATGAACACTGAAGCTTTCTTT.